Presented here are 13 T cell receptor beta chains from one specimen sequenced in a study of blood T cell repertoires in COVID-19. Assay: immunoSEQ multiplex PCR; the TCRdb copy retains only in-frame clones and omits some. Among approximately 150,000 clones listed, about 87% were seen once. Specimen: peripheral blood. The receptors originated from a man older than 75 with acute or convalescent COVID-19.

The CDR3 DNA follows: TGTGCCAGCAGCCAGACAACAGGGAACACTGAAGCTTTCTTT. Encoded protein: CASSQTTGNTEAFF. The chain carries TRBV28 and TRBJ1-1; D might be TRBD1 (5 bases). Trimming left V 6 bases short and J 1 base short, with 12 bases between. The germline gives CDR1 MDHEN, CDR2 SYDVKM. The CDR3 length is 14 residues.

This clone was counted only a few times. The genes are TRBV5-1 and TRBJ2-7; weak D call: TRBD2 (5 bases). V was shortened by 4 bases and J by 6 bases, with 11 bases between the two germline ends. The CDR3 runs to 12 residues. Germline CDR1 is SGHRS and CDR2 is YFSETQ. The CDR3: CASSGEGVEQYF. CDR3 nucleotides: TGCGCCAGCAGCGGTGAGGGCGTCGAGCAGTACTTC.

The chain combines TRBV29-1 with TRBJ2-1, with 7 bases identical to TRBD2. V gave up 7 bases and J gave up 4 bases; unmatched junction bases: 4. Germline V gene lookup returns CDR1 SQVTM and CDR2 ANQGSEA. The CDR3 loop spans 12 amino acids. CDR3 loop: CSAGEGYNEQFF. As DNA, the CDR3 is TGCAGCGCTGGGGAGGGGTACAATGAGCAGTTCTTC.

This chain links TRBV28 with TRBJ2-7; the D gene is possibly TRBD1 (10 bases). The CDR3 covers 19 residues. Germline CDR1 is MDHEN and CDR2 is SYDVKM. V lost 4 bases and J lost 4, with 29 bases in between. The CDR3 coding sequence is TGTGCCAGCAGTTCCCGGGACAGGGGTATAGCGGGAGATCCTTACGAGCAGTACTTC. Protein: CASSSRDRGIAGDPYEQYF.

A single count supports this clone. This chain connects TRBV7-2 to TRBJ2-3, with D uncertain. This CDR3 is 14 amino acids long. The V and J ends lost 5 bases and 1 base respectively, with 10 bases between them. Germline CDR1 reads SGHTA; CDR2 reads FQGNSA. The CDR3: CASSPTSRTDTQYF. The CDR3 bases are TGTGCCAGCAGCCCCACTTCCCGCACAGATACGCAGTATTTT. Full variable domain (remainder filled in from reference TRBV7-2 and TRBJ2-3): GAGVSQSPSNKVTEKGKDVELRCDPISGHTALYWYRQSLGQGLEFLIYFQGNSAPDKSGLPSDRFSAERTGGSVSTLTIQRTQQEDSAVYLCASSPTSRTDTQYFGPGTRLTVL.

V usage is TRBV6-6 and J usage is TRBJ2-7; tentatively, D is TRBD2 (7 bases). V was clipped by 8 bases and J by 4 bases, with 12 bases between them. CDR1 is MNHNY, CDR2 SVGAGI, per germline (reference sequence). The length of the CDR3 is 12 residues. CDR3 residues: CASGRGLYEQYF. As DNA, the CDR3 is TGTGCCAGCGGGCGGGGGCTTTACGAGCAGTACTTC.

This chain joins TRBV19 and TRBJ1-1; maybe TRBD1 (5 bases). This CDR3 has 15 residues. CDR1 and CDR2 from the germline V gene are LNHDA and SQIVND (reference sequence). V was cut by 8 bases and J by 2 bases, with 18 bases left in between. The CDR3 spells CASVWRGMGNTEAFF. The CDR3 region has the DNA TGTGCCAGTGTCTGGCGGGGGATGGGAAACACTGAAGCTTTCTTT.

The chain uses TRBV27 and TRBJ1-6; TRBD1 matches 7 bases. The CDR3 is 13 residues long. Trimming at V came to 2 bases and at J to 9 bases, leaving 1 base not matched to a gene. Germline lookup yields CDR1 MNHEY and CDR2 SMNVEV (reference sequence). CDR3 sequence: CASSLDRVSPLHF. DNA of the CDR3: TGTGCCAGCAGTTTAGACAGGGTTTCACCCCTCCACTTT.

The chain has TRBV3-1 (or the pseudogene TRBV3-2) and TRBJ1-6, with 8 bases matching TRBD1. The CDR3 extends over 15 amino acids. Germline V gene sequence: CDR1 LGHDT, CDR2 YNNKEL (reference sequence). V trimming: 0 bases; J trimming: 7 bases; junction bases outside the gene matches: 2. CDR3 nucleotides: TGTGCCAGCAGCCAAGAATACAGGGGGAATTCACCCCTCCACTTT. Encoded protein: CASSQEYRGNSPLHF.

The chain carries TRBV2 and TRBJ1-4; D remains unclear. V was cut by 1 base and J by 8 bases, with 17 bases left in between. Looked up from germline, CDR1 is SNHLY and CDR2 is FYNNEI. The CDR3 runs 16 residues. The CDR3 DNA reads TGTGCCAGCAGTGAAGGAGGCGAGCGGTATAGAGAAAAACTGTTTTTT. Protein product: CASSEGGERYREKLFF.

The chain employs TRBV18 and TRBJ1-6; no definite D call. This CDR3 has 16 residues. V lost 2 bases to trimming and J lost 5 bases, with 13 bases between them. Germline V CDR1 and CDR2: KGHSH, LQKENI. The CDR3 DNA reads TGTGCCAGCTCACCATTCTCGGCGGAAAATAATTCACCCCTCCACTTT. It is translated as CASSPFSAENNSPLHF.

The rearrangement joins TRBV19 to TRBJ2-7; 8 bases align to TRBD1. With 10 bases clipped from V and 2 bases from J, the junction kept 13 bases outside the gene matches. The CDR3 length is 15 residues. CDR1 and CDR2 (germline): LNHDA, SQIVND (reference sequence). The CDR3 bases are TGTGCCAAAATGAAGACAGGGGACCCCCCCTACGAGCAGTACTTC. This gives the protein CAKMKTGDPPYEQYF.

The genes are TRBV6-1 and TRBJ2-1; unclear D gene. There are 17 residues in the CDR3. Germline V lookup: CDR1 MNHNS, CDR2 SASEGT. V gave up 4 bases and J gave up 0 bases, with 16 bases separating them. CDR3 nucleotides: TGTGCCAGCAGTGGACCCAGACTCGAGAGCTCCTACAATGAGCAGTTCTTC. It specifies CASSGPRLESSYNEQFF.